This is a list of T cell receptor beta chains from one sample in a study of beta chain features in type 1 diabetes. Measured with immunoSEQ multiplex PCR; TCRdb has only the in-frame clones, and not every one. This sample has under 450,000 clones, with more than 12% found just once. The sequencing sample was made of naive CD4+ T cells from blood. All receptors derive from a woman under 30 in good health. Both conserved end residues are part of each CDR3. The D gene is left open where the match is weak. The listing skips clone size in some rows; elsewhere it reads once, few, many or a size class.

v_gene,len,abundance,j_gene,d_gene,CDR3nt,CDR3aa
TRBV30,17,few,TRBJ2-1,TRBD1,TGTGCCTGGTCCTTCGTCGGCAGGGGGCGAACGGTCAATGAGCAGTTCTTC,CAWSFVGRGRTVNEQFF
TRBV30,13,-,TRBJ1-5,-,TGTGCCTGGAGTGTGTCCGGGGATCAGCCCCAGCATTTT,CAWSVSGDQPQHF
TRBV25-1,15,few,TRBJ2-5,-,TGTGCCAGCAGTGAATATGGGCACCAGCAAGAGACCCAGTACTTC,CASSEYGHQQETQYF
TRBV5-1,14,-,TRBJ2-6,-,TGCGCCAGCAGCTTGGTCCCGGGGGCCAACGTCCTGACTTTC,CASSLVPGANVLTF
TRBV2,14,few,TRBJ2-5,-,TGTGCCAGCACCCGGACCACAGGCCTGGAGACCCAGTACTTC,CASTRTTGLETQYF
TRBV6-1,14,-,TRBJ2-1,TRBD1,TGTGCCAGCAGTACAGGGGGCGAGAACAATGAGCAGTTCTTC,CASSTGGENNEQFF
TRBV4-3,13,few,TRBJ2-7,-,TGCGCCAGCAGCCAAGAGAGAGGGAGCGAGCAGTACTTC,CASSQERGSEQYF
TRBV10-3,16,few,TRBJ2-7,TRBD2,TGTGCCATCAGTGGCGGACTAGCTAAAGTCTCCTACGAGCAGTACTTC,CAISGGLAKVSYEQYF
TRBV5-4,16,few,TRBJ2-3,-,TGTGCCAGCAGCTTGAGAATGCTAGCCGGCACAGATACGCAGTATTTT,CASSLRMLAGTDTQYF
TRBV6-5,15,-,TRBJ1-1,-,TGTGCCAGCAGTTACTCGAGTACCGGGAACACTGAAGCTTTCTTT,CASSYSSTGNTEAFF
TRBV14,17,few,TRBJ2-6,-,TGTGCCAGCAGCCAAGTGGACACCAGCTCTGGGGCCAACGTCCTGACTTTC,CASSQVDTSSGANVLTF
TRBV2,13,-,TRBJ2-7,-,TGTGCCAGCAGTGGTGGCAGTCGCTACGAGCAGTACTTC,CASSGGSRYEQYF
TRBV30,13,-,TRBJ2-2,-,TGTGCCTGGAGGGACAGAAACACCGGGGAGCTGTTTTTT,CAWRDRNTGELFF
TRBV28,18,-,TRBJ2-1,TRBD2,TGTGCCAGCAGTTTTGAGTTTCGGGGCGGGAGGACCTTCTATGAGCAGTTCTTC,CASSFEFRGGRTFYEQFF
TRBV7-2,14,few,TRBJ2-3,TRBD2,TGTGCCAGCAGCTTCAGGCGGGGGGGAGATACGCAGTATTTT,CASSFRRGGDTQYF
TRBV2,12,-,TRBJ1-2,TRBD1,TGTGCCAGCAGGACAGGGGTGGATGGCTACACCTTC,CASRTGVDGYTF
TRBV7-3,15,few,TRBJ1-1,TRBD1,TGTGCCAGCAGCTTATCGGGACAGGGAAGGACTGAAGCTTTCTTT,CASSLSGQGRTEAFF
TRBV30,14,-,TRBJ2-5,TRBD2,TGTGCCTGGGAGCTCGGACTAGCGGGAACGGCCCAGTACTTC,CAWELGLAGTAQYF
TRBV7-2,14,-,TRBJ2-7,TRBD1,TGTGCCAGCAGTCTGGACAGGAGCTCCTACGAGCAGTACTTC,CASSLDRSSYEQYF
TRBV7-9,16,few,TRBJ2-6,-,TGTGCCAGCAGCTTAATTGGAGGCTCTGGGGCCAACGTCCTGACTTTC,CASSLIGGSGANVLTF
TRBV5-4,14,-,TRBJ2-7,TRBD1,TGTGCCAGCAGCTTGCAGGGGGTGTCCTACGAGCAGTACTTC,CASSLQGVSYEQYF
TRBV28,15,-,TRBJ2-7,TRBD2,TGTGCCAGCAGTTTCCCCACTAGCGGCCCCTACGAGCAGTACTTC,CASSFPTSGPYEQYF
TRBV4-1,16,few,TRBJ2-1,TRBD2,TGCGCCAGCAGCCAACTGCTAGCGGGAGGTCGCAATGAGCAGTTCTTC,CASSQLLAGGRNEQFF
TRBV5-4,15,few,TRBJ2-5,TRBD2,TGTGCCAGCAGCTTCTCGACTAGCGGACAAGAGACCCAGTACTTC,CASSFSTSGQETQYF
TRBV29-1,13,-,TRBJ1-1,-,TGCAGCGGGCGGGGGGACATGAACACTGAAGCTTTCTTT,CSGRGDMNTEAFF
TRBV28,13,-,TRBJ1-2,-,TGTGCCAGCAGCCCTATTGGAGGAAGAGGCTACACCTTC,CASSPIGGRGYTF
TRBV10-3,12,-,TRBJ2-2,TRBD2,TGTGCCATCGGCGGGGGCACCGGGGAGCTGTTTTTT,CAIGGGTGELFF
TRBV7-3,13,-,TRBJ2-7,TRBD1,TGTGCCAGCAGCATGGGACAGGGCACCGAGCAGTACTTC,CASSMGQGTEQYF
TRBV11-2,15,few,TRBJ2-1,-,TGTGCCAGCAGCTTAGGGCGGGCTTCCTACAATGAGCAGTTCTTC,CASSLGRASYNEQFF
TRBV28,12,-,TRBJ2-1,-,TGTGCCAGCAGCTTTACCTACAATGAGCAGTTCTTC,CASSFTYNEQFF
TRBV5-1,16,few,TRBJ2-2,TRBD2,TGCGCCAGCAGCCGGGAGGGTCTACCGAACACCGGGGAGCTGTTTTTT,CASSREGLPNTGELFF
TRBV30,14,-,TRBJ2-3,TRBD1,TGTGCCTGGAGGACCGGGACAGGCACAGATACGCAGTATTTT,CAWRTGTGTDTQYF
TRBV11-2,16,-,TRBJ2-5,TRBD2,TGTGCCAGCAGCTTACGGGAAGCGGGAGGGCAAGAGAGCCAGTACTTC,CASSLREAGGQESQYF
TRBV29-1,14,few,TRBJ1-1,TRBD1,TGCAGCGTCGATCCACAGGGGGCATATACTGAAGCTTTCTTT,CSVDPQGAYTEAFF
TRBV30,12,-,TRBJ1-1,-,TGTGCCTGGAGTAACCTCGGCGGCTGGGCTTTCTTT,CAWSNLGGWAFF
TRBV25-1,13,few,TRBJ2-2,-,TGTGCCAGCAGTGATCCAAACACCGGGGAGCTGTTTTTT,CASSDPNTGELFF
TRBV9,14,few,TRBJ2-1,-,TGTGCCAGCAGACGAGGAGGGATCCCCAATGAGCAGTTCTTC,CASRRGGIPNEQFF
TRBV7-9,14,-,TRBJ2-7,-,TGTGCCAGCAGCTTAGGTTTCGGTTCCTACGAGCAGTACTTC,CASSLGFGSYEQYF
TRBV29-1,13,few,TRBJ1-1,-,TGCAGCGTTGAGGGGCAGGGTAACACTGAAGCTTTCTTT,CSVEGQGNTEAFF
TRBV30,14,few,TRBJ1-2,TRBD1,TGTGCCTGGACCCCAGGACAGGTTAACTATGGCTACACCTTC,CAWTPGQVNYGYTF
TRBV5-1,16,few,TRBJ2-7,-,TGCGCCAGCAGCCCTCCAGGTGAGAGGGTTATCTTCGAGCAGTACTTC,CASSPPGERVIFEQYF
TRBV18,17,few,TRBJ2-7,-,TGTGCCAGCTCACCCCCGTTAGGAGGGAGGAGCTCCTACGAGCAGTACTTC,CASSPPLGGRSSYEQYF
TRBV30,15,-,TRBJ2-1,TRBD2,TGTGCCTGGAGTGAAGAGCGGGAGCTGTACAATGAGCAGTTCTTC,CAWSEERELYNEQFF
TRBV28,14,-,TRBJ2-5,TRBD1,TGTGCCAGCACCCCAATGGGACAGGGGCCGACCCAGTACTTC,CASTPMGQGPTQYF
TRBV29-1,11,few,TRBJ1-1,-,TGCAGCGTTGGCAGGGACACTGAAGCTTTCTTT,CSVGRDTEAFF
TRBV5-1,15,few,TRBJ1-1,-,TGCGCCAGCAGCTTGATGACAGGAGGGAACACTGAAGCTTTCTTT,CASSLMTGGNTEAFF
TRBV29-1,14,-,TRBJ1-4,TRBD1,TGCAGCGGCCGGGCGGGACAGTTTAATGAAAAACTGTTTTTT,CSGRAGQFNEKLFF
TRBV4-1,16,few,TRBJ2-1,TRBD2,TGCGCCAGCAGCCAAGGGGCTAGCGGGAGAAGCTATGAGCAGTTCTTC,CASSQGASGRSYEQFF
TRBV28,17,-,TRBJ2-1,TRBD2,TGTGCCAGCAGTCCGGCGGCTAGCGGGAGGGAGTACAATGAGCAGTTCTTC,CASSPAASGREYNEQFF
TRBV27,13,-,TRBJ2-5,TRBD2,TGTGCCAGCACCCGAGCGGGGGGAGAGACCCAGTACTTC,CASTRAGGETQYF
TRBV5-1,16,few,TRBJ2-5,TRBD2,TGCGCCAGCAGCTTGGCAACTAGCGGGATTCAAGAGACCCAGTACTTC,CASSLATSGIQETQYF
TRBV7-3,13,-,TRBJ1-4,-,TGTGCCAGCAGCTCTAGCCCTCGTGAAAAACTGTTTTTT,CASSSSPREKLFF
TRBV5-6,14,-,TRBJ1-2,-,TGTGCCAGCAGCTTGGCAGGCCGACGCTATGGCTACACCTTC,CASSLAGRRYGYTF
TRBV20-1,11,-,TRBJ2-7,-,TGCAGTGCTAGGGGGACATTTGAGCAGTACTTC,CSARGTFEQYF